This is a list of T cell receptor beta chains from one sample in a study of vaccination effects on CD4 cells after COVID-19. These receptors are not linked to any known antigen. The table came from immunoSEQ multiplex PCR; TCRdb's copy has only in-frame clones and leaves some out. The table includes around 60,000 clones, about three quarters detected once. Specimen: CD4+ T cells from PBMCs cultured with HCoV-229E spike peptides, collected after COVID-19 vaccination. Receptor source: a human donor who received a COVID-19 vaccine. The CDR3 runs from the conserved cysteine through the conserved F or W. A D gene is named only where the DNA matches it firmly. Some rows have no size entry. The others give once, few or many, or a class for an expanded clone.

j_call	v_call	d_call	clone_size	cdr3_nt	cdr3_aa
TRBJ1-1	TRBV6-5	.	.	TGTGCCAGCATGAAGGTTTGGGGGAACACTGAAGCTTTCTTT	CASMKVWGNTEAFF
TRBJ2-5	TRBV3-1/TRBV3-2	TRBD2	.	TGTGCCAGCAGCCAATTCGGGGGGGGAGAGACCCAGTACTTC	CASSQFGGGETQYF
TRBJ1-2	TRBV12-5	.	once	TGTGCTAGTGGCCGGGACATCGTCTTGAACTATGGCTACACCTTC	CASGRDIVLNYGYTF
TRBJ1-5	TRBV27	.	.	TGTGCCAGCAGTCGAACAGGGCGCAATCAGCCCCAGCATTTT	CASSRTGRNQPQHF
TRBJ1-4	TRBV18	.	.	TGTGCCAGCTCACCAGATGTGGCGCCAACTAATGAAAAACTGTTTTTT	CASSPDVAPTNEKLFF
TRBJ1-5	TRBV6-4	TRBD1	once	TGTGCCAGCAGTGTAGATTCAGGGGGCGATAATCAGCCCCAGCATTTT	CASSVDSGGDNQPQHF
TRBJ2-5	TRBV6-2/TRBV6-3	TRBD2	.	TGTGCCAGCAGTTACGGACTAGCGAAAGAGACCCAGTACTTC	CASSYGLAKETQYF
TRBJ1-2	TRBV12-3/TRBV12-4	.	.	TGTGCCAGCAGTTTCGGACAACTCTATGGCTACACCTTC	CASSFGQLYGYTF
TRBJ1-3	TRBV1	.	.	TGCACCAGCAGCCAAGATGATCTAAACACCATATATTTT	CTSSQDDLNTIYF
TRBJ2-2	TRBV7-2	TRBD2	.	TGTGCCAGCATCCAGCAAAGGACTAGTTCCGCCGGGGAGCTGTTTTTT	CASIQQRTSSAGELFF
TRBJ1-1	TRBV7-9	TRBD1	once	TGTGCCAGCAGCTCGACAGGGGCGGCCACTGAAGGAGCTTTCTTT	CASSSTGAATEGAFF
TRBJ2-5	TRBV6-5	.	.	TGTGCCAGCAGGTATCAGGGAGGCGGGGAGACCCAGTACTTC	CASRYQGGGETQYF
TRBJ1-2	TRBV6-6	TRBD1	.	TGTGCCAGCAGGCGGGGACAGGGGGCGCGCGGCTACACCTTC	CASRRGQGARGYTF
TRBJ2-2	TRBV7-8	TRBD2	.	TGTGCCAGCAGCTTTAGGGGCGGGGGGGCGAACACCGGGGAGCTGTTTTTT	CASSFRGGGANTGELFF
TRBJ2-3	TRBV7-2	TRBD2	.	TGTGCCAGCAGGGCTAGCGGGGGGCGGGGAGATACGCAGTATTTT	CASRASGGRGDTQYF
TRBJ2-2	TRBV4-3	.	.	TGCGCCAGCAGTTACACCGGGACCGCAACCGGGGAGCTGTTTTTT	CASSYTGTATGELFF
TRBJ1-2	TRBV12-3/TRBV12-4	.	.	TGTGCCAGCAGTTTACTGCGGGGAGGCTACACCTTC	CASSLLRGGYTF
TRBJ1-5	TRBV6-5	.	.	TGTGCCAGCACCAAGCGTAGCAATCAGCCCCAGCATTTT	CASTKRSNQPQHF
TRBJ1-2	TRBV5-1	.	.	TGCGCCAGCAGCTTTCAAGGGGCGATGGGTAACTATGGCTACACCTTC	CASSFQGAMGNYGYTF
TRBJ1-2	TRBV28	.	.	TGTGCCAGCAGTTCCCCAGGGATGCGCTACACCTTC	CASSSPGMRYTF
TRBJ1-6	TRBV9	.	.	TGTGCCAGCAGCGCGGGGTTGTCAGGCGATAATTCACCCCTCCACTTT	CASSAGLSGDNSPLHF
TRBJ1-5	TRBV28	.	.	TGTGCCAGCAGTTCCCCAGTGACCGGGCCCCAGCATTTT	CASSSPVTGPQHF
TRBJ1-1	TRBV7-8	.	once	TGTGCCAGCAGCTTAGGGGCCGGGAACACTGAAGCTTTCTTT	CASSLGAGNTEAFF
TRBJ2-2	TRBV6-4	.	.	TGTGCCAGCAGTGTTTCTCACACCGGGGAGCTGTTTTTT	CASSVSHTGELFF
TRBJ1-3	TRBV19	.	few	TGTGCCAGTAGTCGCCTTCTAGGAGGCTCTGGAAACACCATATATTTT	CASSRLLGGSGNTIYF
TRBJ2-6	TRBV5-5	.	.	TGTGCCAGCAGTCCAAGTGGGGGCACTGGGGCCAACGTCCTGACTTTC	CASSPSGGTGANVLTF
TRBJ2-4	TRBV7-8	.	.	TGTGCCAGCAGCTTAGACGGTCGCGCCAAAAACATTCAGTACTTC	CASSLDGRAKNIQYF
TRBJ2-3	TRBV2	.	.	TGTGCCAGCAGTGAAGCCGGCGTGGGCACAGATACGCAGTATTTT	CASSEAGVGTDTQYF
TRBJ2-3	TRBV4-1	TRBD2	few	TGCGCCAGCAGCCAACCTATAGCGGGGGGGCCTTCAGATACGCAGTATTTT	CASSQPIAGGPSDTQYF
TRBJ2-5	TRBV7-2	TRBD2	few	TGTGCCAGCAGCTCCGGGACTAGTGAGACCCAGTACTTC	CASSSGTSETQYF
TRBJ1-1	TRBV7-9	.	once	TGTGCCAGCAGCTTAGCTCAGTCGAACACTGAAGCTTTCTTT	CASSLAQSNTEAFF
TRBJ1-6	TRBV30	TRBD1	.	TGTGCCTTACAACCCGCGCCGGGACAGGGGAATTCACCCCTCCACTTT	CALQPAPGQGNSPLHF
TRBJ1-2	TRBV28	.	.	TGTGCCAGCAGGAAAGCTTTTGCCAGGAATGGTGGCTACACCTTC	CASRKAFARNGGYTF
TRBJ2-2	TRBV18	.	.	TGTGCCAGCTCACCAGGGCAGGGCACCGGGGAGCTGTTTTTT	CASSPGQGTGELFF
TRBJ1-1	TRBV18	.	.	TGTGCCAGCTCACCACAGTACGGTGAAGCTTTCTTT	CASSPQYGEAFF
TRBJ2-6	TRBV5-1	.	.	TGCGCCAGCAGCACCTCCCCGGGCTCCGGGGCCAACGTCCTGACTTTC	CASSTSPGSGANVLTF
TRBJ2-5	TRBV10-3	TRBD1	.	TGTGCCATCAGCCCGGGACAGGGGGCGCGCCAAGAGACCCAGTACTTC	CAISPGQGARQETQYF
TRBJ2-5	TRBV19	.	.	TGTGCCAGTAGCGGCTGGGGTGTGGAAGAGACCCAGTACTTC	CASSGWGVEETQYF
TRBJ2-5	TRBV28	TRBD2	.	TGTGCCAGCAGTTCTCCACTAGCGGGCTCACAAGAGACCCAGTACTTC	CASSSPLAGSQETQYF
TRBJ1-2	TRBV19	.	.	TGTGCCAGTAGTCAAATCAGGGTCGGCTATGGCTACACCTTC	CASSQIRVGYGYTF
TRBJ2-2	TRBV11-2	TRBD2	.	TGTGCCAGCAGCCCGGGGACTAGCGGGGGGCCTATCACCGGGGAGCTGTTTTTT	CASSPGTSGGPITGELFF
TRBJ2-2	TRBV6-5	.	.	TGTGCCAGCAGGGGGAGACAGAACACCGGGGAGCTGTTTTTT	CASRGRQNTGELFF
TRBJ1-1	TRBV6-1	.	.	TGTGCCAGCAGTGGACACCCTGGACGGGCGGGTACTGAAGCTTTCTTT	CASSGHPGRAGTEAFF
TRBJ1-2	TRBV10-2	.	.	TGCGCCAGCAGCCCCGACAGGACCGGCTACACCTTC	CASSPDRTGYTF
TRBJ1-6	TRBV9	.	few	TGTGCCAGCAGCCCCGCGGGCGGGAATGATATACCCCTCCACTTT	CASSPAGGNDIPLHF
TRBJ2-5	TRBV7-2	TRBD1	.	TGTGCCAGCAGCTTAGTCGTAGACACAGGGGTCCAAGAGACCCAGTACTTC	CASSLVVDTGVQETQYF
TRBJ2-2	TRBV7-3	.	.	TGTGCCAGCAGCGGGGGGACAGCCACCGGGGAGCTGTTTTTT	CASSGGTATGELFF
TRBJ2-1	TRBV18	TRBD2	.	TGTGCCAGCTCACCACAGCCCAGCGGGGGGAACGGGGAGCAGTTCTTC	CASSPQPSGGNGEQFF
TRBJ2-2	TRBV18	.	.	TGTGCCAGCTCACCGACAAGGGGGACCGGGGAGCTGTTTTTT	CASSPTRGTGELFF
TRBJ1-1	TRBV2	.	few	TGTGCCAGCAGTGGTCTGGGGAGGAACACTGAAGCTTTCTTT	CASSGLGRNTEAFF
TRBJ2-5	TRBV6-6	TRBD1	.	TGTGCCAGCAGTTCAGGGGGCAAAGAGACCCAGTACTTC	CASSSGGKETQYF
TRBJ2-1	TRBV6-2/TRBV6-3	TRBD1	once	TGTGCCAGCAGCGACAGGGGGTACTACAATGAGCAGTTCTTC	CASSDRGYYNEQFF
TRBJ2-5	TRBV5-1	TRBD2	.	TGCGCCAGCGGGAGGGTAGCGGGGGCGGAGACCCAGTACTTC	CASGRVAGAETQYF
TRBJ1-2	TRBV18	.	.	TGTGCCAGCTCACCCCCTCAGGGGATCTCCTGGGGCTACACCTTC	CASSPPQGISWGYTF
TRBJ1-1	TRBV6-1	.	few	TGTGCCAGCAGCCGACAAACCATGAACACTGAAGCTTTCTTT	CASSRQTMNTEAFF